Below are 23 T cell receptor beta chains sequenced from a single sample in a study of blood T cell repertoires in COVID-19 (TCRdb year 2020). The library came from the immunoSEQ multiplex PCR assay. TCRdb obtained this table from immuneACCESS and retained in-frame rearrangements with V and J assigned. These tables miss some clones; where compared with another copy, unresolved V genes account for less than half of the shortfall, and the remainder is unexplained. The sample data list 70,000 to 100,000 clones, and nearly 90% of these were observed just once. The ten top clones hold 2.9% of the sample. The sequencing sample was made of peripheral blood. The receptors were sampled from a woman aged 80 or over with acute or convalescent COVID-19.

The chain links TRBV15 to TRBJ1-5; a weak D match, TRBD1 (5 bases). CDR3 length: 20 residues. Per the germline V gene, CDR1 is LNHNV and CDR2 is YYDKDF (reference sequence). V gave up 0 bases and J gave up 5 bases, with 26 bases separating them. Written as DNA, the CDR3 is TGTGCCACCAGCAGAGATCTTGGATACAGTTTTAAGAAAGGGGATCAGCCCCAGCATTTT. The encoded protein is CATSRDLGYSFKKGDQPQHF.

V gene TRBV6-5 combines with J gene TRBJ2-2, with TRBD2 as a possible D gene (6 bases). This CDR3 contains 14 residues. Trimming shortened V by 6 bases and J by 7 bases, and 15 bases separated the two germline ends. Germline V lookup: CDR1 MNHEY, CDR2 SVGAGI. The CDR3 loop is CASSARRGLGELFF. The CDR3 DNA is TGTGCCAGCAGCGCTCGGAGGGGTCTCGGGGAGCTGTTTTTT.

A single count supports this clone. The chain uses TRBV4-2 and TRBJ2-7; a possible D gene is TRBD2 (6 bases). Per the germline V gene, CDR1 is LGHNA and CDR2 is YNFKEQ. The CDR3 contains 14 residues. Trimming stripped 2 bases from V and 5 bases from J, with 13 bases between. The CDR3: CASSQYLGGNEQYF. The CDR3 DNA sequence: TGTGCCAGCAGCCAATATCTGGGGGGAAACGAGCAGTACTTC.

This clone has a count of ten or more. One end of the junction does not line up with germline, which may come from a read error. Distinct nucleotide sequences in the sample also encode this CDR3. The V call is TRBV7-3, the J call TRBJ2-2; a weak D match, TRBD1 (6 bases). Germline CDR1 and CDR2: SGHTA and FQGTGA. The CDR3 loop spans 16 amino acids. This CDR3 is CASSLTGTPNTGELFF. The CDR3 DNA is TGTGCCAGCAGCCTAACCGGGACACCTAACACCGGGGAGCTGTTTTTT.

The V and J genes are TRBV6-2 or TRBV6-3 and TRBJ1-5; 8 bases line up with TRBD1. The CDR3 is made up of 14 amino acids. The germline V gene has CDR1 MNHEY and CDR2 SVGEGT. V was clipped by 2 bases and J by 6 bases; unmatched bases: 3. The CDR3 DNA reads TGTGCCAGCAGTTACGGCAGGGGGCTTCAGCCCCAGCATTTT. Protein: CASSYGRGLQPQHF.

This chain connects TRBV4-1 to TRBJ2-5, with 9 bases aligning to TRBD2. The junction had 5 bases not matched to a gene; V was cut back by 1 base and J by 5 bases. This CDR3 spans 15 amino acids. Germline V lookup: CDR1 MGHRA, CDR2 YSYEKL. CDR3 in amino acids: CASSQGPAGGETQYF. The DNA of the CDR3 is TGCGCCAGCAGCCAAGGGCCAGCGGGGGGTGAGACCCAGTACTTC.

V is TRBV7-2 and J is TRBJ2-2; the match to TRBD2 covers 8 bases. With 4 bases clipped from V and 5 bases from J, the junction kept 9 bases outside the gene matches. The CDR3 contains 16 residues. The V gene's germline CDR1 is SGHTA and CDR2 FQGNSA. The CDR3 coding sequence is TGTGCCAGCAGCTCCAAGAGCGGGAGCGGGACCGGGGAGCTGTTTTTT. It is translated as CASSSKSGSGTGELFF.

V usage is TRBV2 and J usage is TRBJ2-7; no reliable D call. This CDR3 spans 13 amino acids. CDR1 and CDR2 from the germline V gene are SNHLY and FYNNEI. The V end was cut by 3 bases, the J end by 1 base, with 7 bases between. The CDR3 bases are TGTGCCAGCAGTGATCCCCGTTCCTACGAGCAGTACTTC. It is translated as CASSDPRSYEQYF. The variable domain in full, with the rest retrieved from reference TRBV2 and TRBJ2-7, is EPEVTQTPSHQVTQMGQEVILRCVPISNHLYFYWYRQILGQKVEFLVSFYNNEISEKSEIFDDQFSVERPDGSNFTLKIRSTKLEDSAMYFCASSDPRSYEQYFGPGTRLTVT.

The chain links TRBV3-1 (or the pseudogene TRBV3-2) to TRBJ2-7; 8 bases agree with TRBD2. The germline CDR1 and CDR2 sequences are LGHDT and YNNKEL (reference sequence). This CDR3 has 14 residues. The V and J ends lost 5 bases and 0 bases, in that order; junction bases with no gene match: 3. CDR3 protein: CASSATSASYEQYF. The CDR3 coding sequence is TGTGCCAGCAGCGCGACTAGCGCCTCCTACGAGCAGTACTTC.

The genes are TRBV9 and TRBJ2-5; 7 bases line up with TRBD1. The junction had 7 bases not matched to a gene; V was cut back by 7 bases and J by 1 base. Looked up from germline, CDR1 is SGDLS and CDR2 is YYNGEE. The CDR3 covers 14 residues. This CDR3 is CASSRWDSQETQYF. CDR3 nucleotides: TGTGCCAGCTCTAGGTGGGACAGCCAAGAGACCCAGTACTTC.

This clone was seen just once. The CDR3 region has the DNA TGTGCCAGCAGTGACTTCCCTATGAACACTGAAGCTTTCTTT. Amino acid sequence: CASSDFPMNTEAFF. V gene TRBV6-4 combines with J gene TRBJ1-1; D is ambiguous. CDR3 length equals 14 residues. V dropped 1 base and J dropped 0 bases, with 6 bases sitting between them. The V gene's germline CDR1 is MRHNA and CDR2 SNTAGT.

The CDR3 DNA sequence: TGTGCCAGCAGCTTAAATGATGGGGGCGCGGGCTACACCTTC. Translating gives CASSLNDGGAGYTF. This chain uses TRBV7-3 with TRBJ1-2; tentatively, D is TRBD1 (6 bases). This CDR3 comprises 14 residues. Germline CDR1 and CDR2: SGHTA and FQGTGA. V was cut by 1 base and J by 8 bases, with 14 bases left in between.

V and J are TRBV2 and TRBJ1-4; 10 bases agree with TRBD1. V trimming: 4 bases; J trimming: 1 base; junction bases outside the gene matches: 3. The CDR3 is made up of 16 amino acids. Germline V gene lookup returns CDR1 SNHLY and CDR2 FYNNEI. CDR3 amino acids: CASSGQGAGTNEKLFF. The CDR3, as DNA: TGTGCCAGCAGTGGACAGGGGGCAGGAACTAATGAAAAACTGTTTTTT.

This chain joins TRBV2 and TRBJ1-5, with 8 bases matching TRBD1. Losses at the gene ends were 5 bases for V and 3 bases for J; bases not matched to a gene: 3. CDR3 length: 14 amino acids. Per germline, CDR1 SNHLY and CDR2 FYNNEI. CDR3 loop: CASSRTGFNQPQHF. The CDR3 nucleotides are TGTGCCAGCAGTAGGACAGGGTTCAATCAGCCCCAGCATTTT.

CDR3 amino acids: CASSWTGRDTDTQYF. As DNA, the CDR3 is TGTGCCAGCAGTTGGACCGGGAGGGACACAGATACGCAGTATTTT. The chain links TRBV27 to TRBJ2-3; TRBD2 matches 8 bases. The J segment lost 2 bases and the V segment lost 4 bases, leaving 5 bases of the junction unmatched. This CDR3 spans 15 amino acids. CDR1 is MNHEY, CDR2 SMNVEV, per germline (reference sequence).

The CDR3 nucleotides read TGTGCCACCAGCTCTCAGGGGGGCGGCAATGAGCAGTTCTTC. Translation gives CATSSQGGGNEQFF. The chain couples TRBV15 to TRBJ2-1; D is possibly TRBD1 (7 bases). CDR1 and CDR2 (germline): LNHNV, YYDKDF (reference sequence). The CDR3 is 14 residues long. Deletions cut 5 bases from V and 6 bases from J, with 14 bases between.

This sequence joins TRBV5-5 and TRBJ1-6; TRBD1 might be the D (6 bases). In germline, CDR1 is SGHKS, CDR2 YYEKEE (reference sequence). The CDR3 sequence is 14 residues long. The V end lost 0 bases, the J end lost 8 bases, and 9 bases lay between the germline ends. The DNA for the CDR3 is TGTGCCAGCAGCTTGGCATCAGGGGATTCACCCCTCCACTTT. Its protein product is CASSLASGDSPLHF.

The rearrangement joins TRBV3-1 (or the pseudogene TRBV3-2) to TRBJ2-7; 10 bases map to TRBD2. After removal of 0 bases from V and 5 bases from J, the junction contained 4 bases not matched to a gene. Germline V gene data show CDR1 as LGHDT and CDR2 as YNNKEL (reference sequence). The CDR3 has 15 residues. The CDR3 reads CASSQDGTSGNEQYF. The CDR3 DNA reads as TGTGCCAGCAGCCAAGATGGCACTAGCGGGAACGAGCAGTACTTC.

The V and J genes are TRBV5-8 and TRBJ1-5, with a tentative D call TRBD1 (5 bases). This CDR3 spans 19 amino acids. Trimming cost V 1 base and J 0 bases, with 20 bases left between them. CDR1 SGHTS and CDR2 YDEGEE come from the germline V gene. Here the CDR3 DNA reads TGTGCCAGCAGCTTGATGCTAAGTGGGCAGGGATATAGCAATCAGCCCCAGCATTTT. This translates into CASSLMLSGQGYSNQPQHF. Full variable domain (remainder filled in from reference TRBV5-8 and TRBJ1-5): EAGVTQSPTHLIKTRGQQATLRCSPISGHTSVYWYQQALGLGLQFLLWYDEGEERNRGNFPPRFSGRQFPNYSSELNVNALELEDSALYLCASSLMLSGQGYSNQPQHFGDGTRLSIL.

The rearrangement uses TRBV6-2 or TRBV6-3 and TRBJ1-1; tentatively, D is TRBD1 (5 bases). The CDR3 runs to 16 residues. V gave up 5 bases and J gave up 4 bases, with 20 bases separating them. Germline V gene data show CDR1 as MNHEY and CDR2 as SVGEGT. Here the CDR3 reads CASSNLFTGLSTEAFF. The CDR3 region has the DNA TGTGCCAGCAGTAACCTCTTCACAGGTTTGAGCACTGAAGCTTTCTTT.

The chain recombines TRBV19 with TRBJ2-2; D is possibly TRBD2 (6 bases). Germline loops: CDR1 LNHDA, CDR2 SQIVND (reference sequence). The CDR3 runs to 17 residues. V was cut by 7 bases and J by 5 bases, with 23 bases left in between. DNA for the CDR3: TGTGCCAGTAATCCCTTACATGCGGGAAGCTTAACCGGGGAGCTGTTTTTT. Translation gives CASNPLHAGSLTGELFF.

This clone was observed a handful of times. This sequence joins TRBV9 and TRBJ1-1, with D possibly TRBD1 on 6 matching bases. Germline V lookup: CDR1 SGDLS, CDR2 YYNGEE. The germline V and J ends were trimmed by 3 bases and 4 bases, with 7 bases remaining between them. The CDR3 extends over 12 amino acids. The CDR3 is CASSADSTEAFF. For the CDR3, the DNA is TGTGCCAGCAGCGCGGACAGCACTGAAGCTTTCTTT.

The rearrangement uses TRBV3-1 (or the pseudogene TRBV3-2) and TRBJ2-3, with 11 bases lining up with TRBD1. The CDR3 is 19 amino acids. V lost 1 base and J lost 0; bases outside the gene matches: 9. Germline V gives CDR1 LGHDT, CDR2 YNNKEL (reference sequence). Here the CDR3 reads CASSQVPPGQGVSTDTQYF. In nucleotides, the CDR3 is TGTGCCAGCAGCCAAGTCCCTCCGGGACAGGGGGTTAGCACAGATACGCAGTATTTT.